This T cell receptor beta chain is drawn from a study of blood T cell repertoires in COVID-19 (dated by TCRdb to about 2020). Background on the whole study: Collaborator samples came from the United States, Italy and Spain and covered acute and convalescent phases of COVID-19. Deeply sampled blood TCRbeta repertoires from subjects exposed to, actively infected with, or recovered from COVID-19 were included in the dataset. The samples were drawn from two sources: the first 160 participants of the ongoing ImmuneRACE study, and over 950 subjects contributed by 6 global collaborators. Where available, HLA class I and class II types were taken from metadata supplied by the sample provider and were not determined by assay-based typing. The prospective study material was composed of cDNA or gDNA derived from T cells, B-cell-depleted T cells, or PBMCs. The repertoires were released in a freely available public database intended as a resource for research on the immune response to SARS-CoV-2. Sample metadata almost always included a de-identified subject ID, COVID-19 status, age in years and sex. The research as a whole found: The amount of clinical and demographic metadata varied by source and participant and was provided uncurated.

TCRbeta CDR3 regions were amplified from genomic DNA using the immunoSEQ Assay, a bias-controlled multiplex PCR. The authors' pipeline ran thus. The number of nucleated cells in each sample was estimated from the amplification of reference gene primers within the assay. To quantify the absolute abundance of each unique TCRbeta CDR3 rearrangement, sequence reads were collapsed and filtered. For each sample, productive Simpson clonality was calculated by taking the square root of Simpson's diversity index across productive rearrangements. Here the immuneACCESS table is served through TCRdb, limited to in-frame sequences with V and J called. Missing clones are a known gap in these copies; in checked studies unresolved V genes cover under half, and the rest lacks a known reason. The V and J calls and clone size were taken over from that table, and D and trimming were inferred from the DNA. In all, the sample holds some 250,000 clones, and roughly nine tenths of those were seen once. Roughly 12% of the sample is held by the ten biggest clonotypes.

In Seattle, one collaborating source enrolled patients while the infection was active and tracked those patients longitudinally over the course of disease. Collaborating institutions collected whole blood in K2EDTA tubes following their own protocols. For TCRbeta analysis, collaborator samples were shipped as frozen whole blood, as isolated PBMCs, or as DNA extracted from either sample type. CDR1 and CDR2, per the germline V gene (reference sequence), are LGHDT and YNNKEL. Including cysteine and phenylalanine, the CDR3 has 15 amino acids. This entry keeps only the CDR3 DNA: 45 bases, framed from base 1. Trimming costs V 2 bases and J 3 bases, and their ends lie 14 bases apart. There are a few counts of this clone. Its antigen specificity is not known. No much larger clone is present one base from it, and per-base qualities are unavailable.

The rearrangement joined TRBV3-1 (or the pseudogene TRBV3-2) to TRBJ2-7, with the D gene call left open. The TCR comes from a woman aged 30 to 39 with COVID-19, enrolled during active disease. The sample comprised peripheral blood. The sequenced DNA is TGTGCCAGCAGCCAAAATGCCTTAGAATACTACGAGCAGTACTTC. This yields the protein CASSQNALEYYEQYF.